This T cell receptor (beta chain) was observed in a study of blood T cell repertoires in COVID-19. Study details: Acute and convalescent COVID-19 samples came from the United States, Italy and Spain.

Recruitment covered about 26 US areas and drew participants whose ages spanned roughly 18 to 90 years. Clinical history as reported by participants underpinned cohort assignment. In the original analysis: Scientists estimated how many nucleated cells there were by amplifying reference gene primers. Some clones are missing from TCRdb's copy, which holds only in-frame ones; the method was immunoSEQ multiplex PCR. That table is the source of V, J and clone size, and D and trimming were worked out from the DNA. The sample shows about 250,000 clones, about nine tenths of them seen only once. The TCR comes from a woman aged 25 to 45 with acute COVID-19. The sequenced material came from PBMCs or T cells enriched from blood (not recorded which).

The CDR3 sequence: CASSLGTSDETQYF. The CDR3 DNA is TGTGCCAGCAGCTTAGGGACTAGCGATGAGACCCAGTACTTC. The chain couples TRBV13 to TRBJ2-5; TRBD2 matches 8 bases. The V gene's germline CDR1 is PRHDT and CDR2 FYEKMQ (reference sequence). V dropped 0 bases and J dropped 5; count of bases not matched to a gene: 2. This CDR3 contains 14 residues.